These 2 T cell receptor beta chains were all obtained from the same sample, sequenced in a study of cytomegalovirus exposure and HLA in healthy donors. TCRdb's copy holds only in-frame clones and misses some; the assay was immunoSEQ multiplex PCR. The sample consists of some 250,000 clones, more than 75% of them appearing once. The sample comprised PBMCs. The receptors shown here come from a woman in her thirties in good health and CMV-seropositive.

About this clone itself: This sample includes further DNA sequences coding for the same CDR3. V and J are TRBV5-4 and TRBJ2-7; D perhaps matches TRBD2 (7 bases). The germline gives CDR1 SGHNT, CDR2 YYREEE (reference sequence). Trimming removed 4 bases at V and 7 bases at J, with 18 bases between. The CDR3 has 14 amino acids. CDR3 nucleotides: TGTGCCAGCAGCCCGGAGGGAAGGGGGGGAGAGCAGTACTTC. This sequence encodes CASSPEGRGGEQYF.

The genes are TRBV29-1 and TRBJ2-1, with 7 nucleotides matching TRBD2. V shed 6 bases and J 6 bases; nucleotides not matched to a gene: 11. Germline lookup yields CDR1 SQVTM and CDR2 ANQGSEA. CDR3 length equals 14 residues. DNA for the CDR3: TGCAGCGTGGGGGGGGACGGCCGGGGCAATGAGCAGTTCTTC. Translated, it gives CSVGGDGRGNEQFF.